A single sample gave rise to the 18 T cell receptor beta chains below, sequenced in a study of T-cell reconstitution after alpha-beta-depleted transplantation in children. Preparation of the TCRbeta library used unique molecular identifiers. TCRdb passed the PCR reads through MiXCR, listing each CDR3 protein once. This sample yields around 600,000 distinct CDR3 sequences, of which 15% to 20% are seen a single time; 1.1% belongs to the top ten. This sample comprised PBMCs from the stem cell graft donor, obtained from the stem cell graft. The receptors stem from a human donor who donated a stem cell graft to a child with acute myeloid leukemia.

The sample holds many counts of this clonotype. J is TRBJ2-1 and V is TRBV20-1, with 11 nucleotides matching TRBD2. This CDR3 comprises 17 residues. CDR1 DFQATT and CDR2 SNEGSKA come from the germline V gene (reference sequence). V lost 0 bases to trimming and J lost 9 bases; unmatched junction nucleotides: 13. The CDR3 spells CSARDPLNLAGGGEQFF. CDR3 in DNA: TGCAGTGCTAGAGATCCCCTTAATCTAGCGGGGGGCGGTGAGCAGTTCTTC.

This sequence joins TRBV29-1 and TRBJ1-4; D is unclear. Germline-derived CDR1 and CDR2 are SQVTM and ANQGSEA. V gave up 7 bases and J gave up 4 bases, with 10 bases separating them. The CDR3 loop spans 12 amino acids. The CDR3 is CSAAWGNEKLFF. In DNA, the CDR3 is TGCAGCGCCGCTTGGGGTAATGAAAAACTGTTTTTT.

This clonotype showed up many times. The rearrangement uses TRBV21-1 and TRBJ2-5; TRBD1 is the table's D call, not checked against the DNA. TRBV21-1 is termed a pseudogene. The CDR3 is made up of 12 amino acids. CDR3 nucleotide sequence: TGTGCGAGAGGGTCAGGGCAAGAGACCCAGTACTTC. It specifies CARGSGQETQYF.

A note on this clonotype: A much more abundant neighbour one base away suggests this may be a read error. This chain uses TRBV20-1 with TRBJ2-1; D unresolved. CDR3 size: 12 residues. Trimming shortened V by 3 bases and J by 5 bases, and 8 bases separated the two germline ends. Germline values: CDR1 DFQATT, CDR2 SNEGSKA (reference sequence). This chain's CDR3 is CSASVQNNEQFF. In nucleotides, the CDR3 is TGCAGTGCTAGCGTTCAAAACAATGAGCAGTTCTTC.

This clonotype was detected many times. V and J are TRBV5-6 and TRBJ1-3, with D possibly being TRBD1 (6 bases). The CDR3 is 16 residues long. V dropped 3 bases and J dropped 3 bases, with 16 bases sitting between them. The germline V gene encodes CDR1 SGHDT and CDR2 YYEEEE. The CDR3: CASSSEQGFSGNTIYF. DNA of the CDR3: TGTGCCAGCAGCTCGGAACAGGGTTTCAGTGGAAACACCATATATTTT. The full variable domain, completed using reference TRBV5-6 and TRBJ1-3, is DAGVTQSPTHLIKTRGQQVTLRCSPKSGHDTVSWYQQALGQGPQFIFQYYEEEERQRGNFPDRFSGHQFPNYSSELNVNALLLGDSALYLCASSSEQGFSGNTIYFGEGSWLTVV.

V and J are TRBV4-1 and TRBJ2-1; D is possibly TRBD1 (5 bases). The CDR3 is made up of 15 amino acids. CDR1 MGHRA and CDR2 YSYEKL come from the germline V gene. With 1 base removed from V and 7 bases from J, the gap between germline ends came to 14 bases. The CDR3 DNA reads as TGCGCCAGCAGCCAAGTTACCGGTGCAGGGAATGAGCAGTTCTTC. Its protein product is CASSQVTGAGNEQFF.

This clonotype was seen a handful of times. The V gene is TRBV7-9, the J gene TRBJ2-5, with D possibly matching TRBD1 (6 bases). The germline V gene encodes CDR1 SEHNR and CDR2 FQNEAQ (reference sequence). Trimming cost V 10 bases and J 2 bases, with 11 bases left between them. The CDR3 runs to 12 residues. In nucleotides, the CDR3 is TGTGCCACCGGACAGCCTCAAGAGACCCAGTACTTC. Protein sequence: CATGQPQETQYF.

This chain uses TRBV6-1 with TRBJ1-1, with D possibly matching TRBD1 (5 bases). Germline CDR1 reads MNHNS; CDR2 reads SASEGT. The CDR3 consists of 14 residues. V lost 4 bases, J lost 4 bases, and 13 bases lay in between. The CDR3 loop reads CASSALGVGTEAFF. CDR3 nucleotides: TGTGCCAGCAGTGCTTTAGGGGTGGGCACTGAAGCTTTCTTT.

This clonotype was counted a few times. The chain carries TRBV6-1 and TRBJ1-2; D is unresolved. The CDR3 runs to 14 residues. Looked up from germline, CDR1 is MNHNS and CDR2 is SASEGT. Trimming removed 5 bases at V and 4 bases at J, with 14 bases between. The CDR3 reads CASSPLDTSYGYTF. In DNA form, the CDR3 reads TGTGCCAGCAGTCCCCTAGACACCTCCTATGGCTACACCTTC.

This clonotype was observed at least ten times. This chain links TRBV15 with TRBJ2-2; no clear D. V was pared by 1 base and J by 7 bases, with 7 bases between. The germline gives CDR1 LNHNV, CDR2 YYDKDF (reference sequence). CDR3 size: 13 residues. The CDR3 sequence: CATSRVLVGELFF. CDR3 DNA: TGTGCCACCAGCAGAGTGTTGGTCGGGGAGCTGTTTTTT.

A few counts support this clonotype. This chain links TRBV7-2 with TRBJ2-7; 7 bases are shared with TRBD2. CDR3 size: 15 residues. J was trimmed by 2 bases and V by 1 base; bases with no gene match: 5. The germline V gene encodes CDR1 SGHTA and CDR2 FQGNSA. As DNA, the CDR3 is TGTGCCAGCAGCTTAGAAGCGGGGCCGCCCTACGAGCAGTACGTC. It translates to CASSLEAGPPYEQYV.

This clonotype was picked up a small number of times. This chain uses TRBV6-1 with TRBJ1-1; TRBD1 aligns across 7 bases. V gave up 7 bases and J gave up 6 bases; unmatched junction bases: 8. CDR3 length: 13 amino acids. Germline loops: CDR1 MNHNS, CDR2 SASEGT. The CDR3 here is CASTMRTGPEAFF. The CDR3 nucleotides read TGTGCCAGCACCATGAGGACAGGACCTGAAGCTTTCTTT.

This clonotype showed up many times. CDR3 loop: CSPLGQDNEQFF. The DNA of the CDR3 is TGCAGTCCCCTGGGACAAGACAATGAGCAGTTCTTC. The chain carries TRBV20-1 and TRBJ2-1, with D possibly TRBD1 on 6 matching bases. The CDR3 is made up of 12 amino acids. The V end lost 8 bases, the J end lost 5 bases, and 13 bases lay between the germline ends. Germline assignment: CDR1 DFQATT and CDR2 SNEGSKA (reference sequence).

This clonotype showed up many times. The CDR3: CSYLGTANEKLFF. CDR3 DNA sequence: TGCAGCTACCTTGGGACAGCTAATGAAAAACTGTTTTTT. The chain uses TRBV29-1 and TRBJ1-4; 7 bases match TRBD1. The V gene end was trimmed by 8 bases and the J gene end by 3 bases; junction bases not matched to a gene: 6. From germline, CDR1 is SQVTM and CDR2 ANQGSEA. The CDR3 spans 13 residues.

At least ten counts were recorded for this clonotype. The rearrangement joins TRBV20-1 to TRBJ2-7, with D possibly TRBD1 on 6 matching bases. V shed 5 bases and J shed 4 bases, with 9 bases lying between them. Germline lookup yields CDR1 DFQATT and CDR2 SNEGSKA (reference sequence). The CDR3 loop spans 11 amino acids. Here the CDR3 reads CSAVDRYEQYF. CDR3 in DNA: TGCAGTGCTGTCGACAGGTACGAGCAGTACTTC.

The sample holds many counts of this clonotype. The gene calls are TRBV20-1 and TRBJ1-4; D is unresolved. The CDR3 runs to 15 residues. Germline CDR1 is DFQATT and CDR2 is SNEGSKA (reference sequence). Trimming removed 0 bases at V and 8 bases at J, with 16 bases between. The CDR3 loop reads CSARDRRWQGEKLFF. The CDR3 DNA is TGCAGTGCTAGAGATAGGAGGTGGCAAGGCGAAAAACTGTTTTTT.

This clonotype was counted only a few times. The chain couples TRBV7-9 to TRBJ2-1, with D unresolved. Per germline, CDR1 SEHNR and CDR2 FQNEAQ (reference sequence). The length of the CDR3 is 13 residues. Trimming cost V 7 bases and J 0 bases, with 7 bases left between them. CDR3 sequence reads: CASINISYNEQFF. The CDR3 DNA follows: TGTGCCAGCATCAATATCTCCTACAATGAGCAGTTCTTC.

In its sample, this clonotype was seen many times. This chain links TRBV12-3 or TRBV12-4 with TRBJ2-3; 8 nucleotides agree with TRBD1. The CDR3 length is 15 residues. J gave up 0 bases and V 3 bases, and 2 bases lay outside the gene matches. CDR3 amino acids: CASSLRTGSTDTQYF. CDR3 in DNA: TGTGCCAGCAGTTTGAGGACAGGGAGCACAGATACGCAGTATTTT.